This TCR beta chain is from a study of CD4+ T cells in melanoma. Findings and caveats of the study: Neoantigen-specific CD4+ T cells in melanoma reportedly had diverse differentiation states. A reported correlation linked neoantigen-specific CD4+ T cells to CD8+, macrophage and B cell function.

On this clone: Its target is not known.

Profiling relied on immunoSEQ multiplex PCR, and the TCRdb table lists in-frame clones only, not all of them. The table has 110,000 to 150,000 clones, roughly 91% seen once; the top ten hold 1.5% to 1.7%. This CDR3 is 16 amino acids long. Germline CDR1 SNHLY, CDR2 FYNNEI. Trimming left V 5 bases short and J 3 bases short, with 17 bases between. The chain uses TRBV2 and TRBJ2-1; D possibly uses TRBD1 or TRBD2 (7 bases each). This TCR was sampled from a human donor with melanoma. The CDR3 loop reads CASSRRTGDYYNEQFF. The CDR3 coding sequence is TGTGCCAGCAGTCGACGAACAGGGGACTACTACAATGAGCAGTTCTTC.